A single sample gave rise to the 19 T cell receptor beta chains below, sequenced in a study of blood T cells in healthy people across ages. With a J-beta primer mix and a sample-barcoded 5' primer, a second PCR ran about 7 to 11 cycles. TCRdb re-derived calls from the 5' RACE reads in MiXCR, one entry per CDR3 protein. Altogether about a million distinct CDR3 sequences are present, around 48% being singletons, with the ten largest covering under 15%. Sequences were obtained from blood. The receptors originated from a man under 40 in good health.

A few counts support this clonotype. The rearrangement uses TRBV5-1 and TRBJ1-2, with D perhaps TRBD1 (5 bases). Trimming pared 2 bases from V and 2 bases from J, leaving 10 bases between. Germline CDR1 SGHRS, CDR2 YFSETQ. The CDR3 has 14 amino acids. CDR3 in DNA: TGCGCCAGCAGCTTACAGGCAGAGAACTATGGCTACACCTTC. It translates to CASSLQAENYGYTF.

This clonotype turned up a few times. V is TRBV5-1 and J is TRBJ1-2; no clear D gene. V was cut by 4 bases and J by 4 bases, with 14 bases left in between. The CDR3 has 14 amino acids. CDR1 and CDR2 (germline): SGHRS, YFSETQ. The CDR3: CASSPLGESYGYTF. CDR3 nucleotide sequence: TGCGCCAGCAGCCCCCTCGGGGAGAGCTATGGCTACACCTTC.

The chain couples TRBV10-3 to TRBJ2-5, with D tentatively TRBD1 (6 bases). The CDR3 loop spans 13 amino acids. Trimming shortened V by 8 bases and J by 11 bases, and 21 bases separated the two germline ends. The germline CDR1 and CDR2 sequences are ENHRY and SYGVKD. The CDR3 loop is CAIGLQGKNEQYF. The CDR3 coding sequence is TGTGCCATCGGGCTACAGGGTAAGAATGAGCAGTACTTC.

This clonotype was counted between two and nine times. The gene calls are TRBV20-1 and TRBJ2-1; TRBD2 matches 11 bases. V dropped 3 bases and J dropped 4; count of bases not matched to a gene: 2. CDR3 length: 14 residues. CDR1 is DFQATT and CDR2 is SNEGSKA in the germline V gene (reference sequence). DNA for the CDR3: TGCAGTGCTAGGACTAGCGGGGAGTACAATGAGCAGTTCTTC. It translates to CSARTSGEYNEQFF.

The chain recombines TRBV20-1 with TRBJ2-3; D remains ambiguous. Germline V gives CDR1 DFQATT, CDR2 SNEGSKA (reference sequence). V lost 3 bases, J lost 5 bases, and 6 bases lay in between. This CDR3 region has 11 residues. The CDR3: CSASSGDTQYF. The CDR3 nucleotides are TGCAGTGCTAGTTCCGGAGATACGCAGTATTTT.

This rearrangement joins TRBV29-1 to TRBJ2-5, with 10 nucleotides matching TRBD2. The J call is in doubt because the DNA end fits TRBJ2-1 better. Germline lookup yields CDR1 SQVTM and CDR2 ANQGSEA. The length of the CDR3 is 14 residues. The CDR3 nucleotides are TGCAGCGTTGGTCCAGCGGGGGGGCGTGAGACCCAGTTCTTC. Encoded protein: CSVGPAGGRETQFF.

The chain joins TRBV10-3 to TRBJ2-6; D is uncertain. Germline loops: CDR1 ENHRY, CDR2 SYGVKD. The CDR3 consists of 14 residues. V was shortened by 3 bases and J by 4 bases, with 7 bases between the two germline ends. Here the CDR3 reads CAISDGSGANVLTF. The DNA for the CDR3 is TGTGCCATCAGTGATGGCTCCGGGGCCAACGTCCTGACTTTC.

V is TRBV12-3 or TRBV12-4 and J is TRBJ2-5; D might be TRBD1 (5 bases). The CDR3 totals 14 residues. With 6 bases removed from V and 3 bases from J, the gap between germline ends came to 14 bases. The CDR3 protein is CASSQGSEKETQYF. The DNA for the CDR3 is TGTGCCAGCAGCCAGGGCTCCGAAAAAGAGACCCAGTACTTC.

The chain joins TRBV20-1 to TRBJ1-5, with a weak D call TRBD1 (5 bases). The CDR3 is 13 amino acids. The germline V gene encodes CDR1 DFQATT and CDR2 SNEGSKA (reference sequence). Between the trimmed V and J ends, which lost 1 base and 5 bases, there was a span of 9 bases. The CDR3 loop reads CSARAGVDQPQHF. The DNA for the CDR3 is TGCAGTGCTAGAGCGGGGGTGGATCAGCCCCAGCATTTT.

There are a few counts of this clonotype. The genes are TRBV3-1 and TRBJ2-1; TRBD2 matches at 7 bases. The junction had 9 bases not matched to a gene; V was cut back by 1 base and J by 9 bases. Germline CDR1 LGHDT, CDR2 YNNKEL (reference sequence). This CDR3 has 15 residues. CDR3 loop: CASSQGGGVGAEQFF. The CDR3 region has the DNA TGTGCCAGCAGCCAAGGGGGGGGTGTCGGTGCTGAGCAGTTCTTC.

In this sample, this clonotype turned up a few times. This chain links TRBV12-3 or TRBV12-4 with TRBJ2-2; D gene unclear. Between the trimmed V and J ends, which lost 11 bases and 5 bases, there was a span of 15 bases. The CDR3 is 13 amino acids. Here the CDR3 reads CASRAPHTGELFF. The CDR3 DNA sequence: TGTGCCTCCCGGGCCCCACATACCGGGGAGCTGTTTTTT.

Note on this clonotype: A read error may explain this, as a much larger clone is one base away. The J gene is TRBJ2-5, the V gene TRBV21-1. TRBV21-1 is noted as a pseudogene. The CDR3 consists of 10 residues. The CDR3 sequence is CASSNYGQYF. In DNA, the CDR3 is TGTGCCAGCAGCAACTACGGGCAGTACTTC.

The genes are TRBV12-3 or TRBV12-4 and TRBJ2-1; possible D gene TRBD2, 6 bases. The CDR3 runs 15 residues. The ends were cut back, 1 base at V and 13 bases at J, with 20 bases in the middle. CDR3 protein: CASSLEGLIKETQFF. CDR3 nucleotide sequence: TGTGCCAGCAGTTTAGAGGGACTTATTAAAGAGACCCAGTTCTTC.

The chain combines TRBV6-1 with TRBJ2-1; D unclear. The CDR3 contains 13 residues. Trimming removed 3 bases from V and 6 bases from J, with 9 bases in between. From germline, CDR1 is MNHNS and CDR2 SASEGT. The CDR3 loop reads CASSEGWVNEQFF. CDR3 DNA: TGTGCCAGCAGTGAGGGCTGGGTCAATGAGCAGTTCTTC.

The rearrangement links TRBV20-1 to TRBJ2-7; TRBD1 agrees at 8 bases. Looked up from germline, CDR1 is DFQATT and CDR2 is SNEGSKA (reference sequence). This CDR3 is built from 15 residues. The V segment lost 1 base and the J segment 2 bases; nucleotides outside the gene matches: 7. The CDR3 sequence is CSARVDRGSPYEQYF. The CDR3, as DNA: TGCAGTGCTAGAGTTGACAGGGGCAGCCCCTACGAGCAGTACTTC.

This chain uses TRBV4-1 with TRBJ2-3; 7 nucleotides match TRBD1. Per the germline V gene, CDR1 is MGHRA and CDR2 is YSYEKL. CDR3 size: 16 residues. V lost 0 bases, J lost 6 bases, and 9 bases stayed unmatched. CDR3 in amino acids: CASSQEFTGVWDTQYF. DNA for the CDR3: TGCGCCAGCAGCCAAGAATTCACAGGGGTTTGGGATACGCAGTATTTT.

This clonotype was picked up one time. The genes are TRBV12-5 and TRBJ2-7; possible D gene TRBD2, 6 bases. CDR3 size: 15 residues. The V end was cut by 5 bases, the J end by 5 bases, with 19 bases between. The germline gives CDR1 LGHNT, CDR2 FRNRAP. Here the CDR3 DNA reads TGTGCTAGTGGTCCCCCTGGCCAGCGGAGGGACGAGCAGTACTTC. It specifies CASGPPGQRRDEQYF.

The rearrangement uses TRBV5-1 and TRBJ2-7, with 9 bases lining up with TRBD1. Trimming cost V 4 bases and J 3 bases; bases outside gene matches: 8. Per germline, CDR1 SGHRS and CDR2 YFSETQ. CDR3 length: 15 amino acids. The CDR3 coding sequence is TGCGCCAGCAGCCCTGGACAGGGGTCCTACTACGAGCAGTACTTC. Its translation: CASSPGQGSYYEQYF.

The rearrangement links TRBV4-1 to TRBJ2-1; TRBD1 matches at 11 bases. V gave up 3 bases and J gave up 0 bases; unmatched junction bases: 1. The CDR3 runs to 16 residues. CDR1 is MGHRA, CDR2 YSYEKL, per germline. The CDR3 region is CASSHGTGGSYNEQFF. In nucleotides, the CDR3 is TGCGCCAGCAGCCATGGGACAGGGGGCTCCTACAATGAGCAGTTCTTC.